The clone carrying this TCR beta chain was recorded once. The target antigen is unknown. CDR3 size: 15 residues. Per the germline V gene, CDR1 is MNHEY and CDR2 is SVGAGI. V was cut by 0 bases and J by 9 bases, with 12 bases left in between. This specimen comes from a study of CD4+ T cells in melanoma. Findings of the study overall: CD8+ T cell, macrophage and B cell function reportedly correlated with neoantigen-specific CD4+ T cells. In melanoma, neoantigen-specific CD4+ T cells reportedly differed in differentiation state.

Some clones are missing from TCRdb's copy, which holds only in-frame ones; the method was immunoSEQ multiplex PCR. This sample has some 14,000 clones, with about 80% found just once. Sequences were obtained from cells from a culture (not recorded whether cultured in vitro). The chain uses TRBV6-5 and TRBJ1-6; D is unclear. This clonotype was sampled from a human donor with melanoma. The CDR3 sequence is CASSYSDGGSSPLHF. The CDR3 region has the DNA TGTGCCAGCAGTTACTCGGACGGCGGCTCTTCACCCCTCCACTTT.